This passage covers 24 T cell receptor beta chains from one sample sequenced in a study of T cell clones after liver transplantation. Data came from immunoSEQ multiplex PCR; TCRdb stores just in-frame clones and leaves some out. This table holds around 19,000 clones, about four fifths found once. The sequencing here drew on CD8+ T cells from blood, taken more than 53 months after liver transplant. The receptors derive from a human patient who received a liver transplant. Among the T cells, some may be from the graft donor.

The count of this clone is one. The chain recombines TRBV9 with TRBJ1-6; TRBD1 aligns across 9 bases. The CDR3 contains 15 residues. Germline values: CDR1 SGDLS, CDR2 YYNGEE. The ends lost 2 bases at V and 8 bases at J; junction bases unmatched: 5. The chain's CDR3 is CASSVGDRVDSPLHF. CDR3 DNA: TGTGCCAGCAGCGTGGGGGACAGGGTCGATTCACCCCTCCACTTT.

The rearrangement uses TRBV6-1 and TRBJ2-7; tentative D call: TRBD1 (5 bases). The CDR3 has 18 amino acids. Germline CDR1 is MNHNS and CDR2 is SASEGT. Trimming removed 3 bases from V and 4 bases from J, with 25 bases in between. CDR3 in amino acids: CASSEFPPSQVNTYEQYF. CDR3 sequence (DNA): TGTGCCAGCAGTGAGTTTCCCCCTTCACAGGTTAATACATACGAGCAGTACTTC.

V and J are TRBV10-1 and TRBJ2-2; 7 nucleotides match TRBD1. From germline, CDR1 is WNHNN and CDR2 SYGVQD (reference sequence). The V gene end was trimmed by 3 bases and the J gene end by 5 bases; junction bases not matched to a gene: 6. This CDR3 spans 15 amino acids. In DNA, the CDR3 is TGCGCCAGCAGTGAAATAAGGACAGGAACCGGGGAGCTGTTTTTT. As protein: CASSEIRTGTGELFF.

In its sample, this clone was seen once. V gene TRBV6-6 combines with J gene TRBJ1-3, with TRBD1 matching over 7 bases. The CDR3 is 15 amino acids. V lost 5 bases, J lost 6 bases, and 10 bases stayed unmatched. Germline V gene data show CDR1 as MNHNY and CDR2 as SVGAGI (reference sequence). CDR3 residues: CASSDPRDSPNTIYF. CDR3 coding DNA: TGTGCCAGCAGTGACCCAAGGGACAGCCCAAACACCATATATTTT.

The chain uses TRBV10-3 and TRBJ1-2; 8 bases match TRBD1. The CDR3 covers 16 residues. From germline, CDR1 is ENHRY and CDR2 SYGVKD. Trimming took 0 bases from V and 0 from J; bases not matched to a gene: 3. CDR3: CAISESGTGSNYGYTF. The CDR3 nucleotides are TGTGCCATCAGTGAGTCCGGGACAGGATCTAACTATGGCTACACCTTC.

The chain employs TRBV11-3 and TRBJ2-3; 7 bases are a match to TRBD1. V was pared by 1 base and J by 0 bases, with 4 bases of the junction left unmatched. The CDR3 has 16 residues. The germline gives CDR1 SGHNT, CDR2 YENEEA. The CDR3 sequence is CASSLGQGRSTDTQYF. The CDR3 DNA follows: TGTGCCAGCAGCTTAGGACAGGGTAGGAGCACAGATACGCAGTATTTT.

This chain links TRBV25-1 with TRBJ2-7; 9 bases are a match to TRBD1. Trimming cost V 5 bases and J 3 bases; bases outside gene matches: 5. From germline, CDR1 is MGHDK and CDR2 SYGVNS. The CDR3 contains 14 residues. The CDR3 DNA sequence: TGTGCCAGCAGTATGGGACAGGGATACTACGAGCAGTACTTC. Translated, it gives CASSMGQGYYEQYF.

The rearrangement links TRBV19 to TRBJ2-7, with 11 bases identical to TRBD1. The CDR3 is 15 amino acids. V shed 1 base and J 4 bases; nucleotides not matched to a gene: 3. Germline V lookup: CDR1 LNHDA, CDR2 SQIVND (reference sequence). In DNA form, the CDR3 reads TGTGCCAGTAGTATAGCCGGACAGGGGGCATACGAGCAGTACTTC. Protein: CASSIAGQGAYEQYF. Full variable domain (rest looked up from reference TRBV19 and TRBJ2-7): DGGITQSPKYLFRKEGQNVTLSCEQNLNHDAMYWYRQDPGQGLRLIYYSQIVNDFQKGDIAEGYSVSREKKESFPLTVTSAQKNPTAFYLCASSIAGQGAYEQYFGPGTRLTVT.

This rearrangement joins TRBV19 to TRBJ1-2; D is perhaps TRBD1 (5 bases). The V end lost 1 base, the J end lost 4 bases, and 10 bases lay between the germline ends. CDR3 length equals 14 residues. Per the germline V gene, CDR1 is LNHDA and CDR2 is SQIVND (reference sequence). CDR3 in DNA: TGTGCCAGTAGTATAGGAGGTACAGGCTATGGCTACACCTTC. The encoded protein is CASSIGGTGYGYTF.

V usage is TRBV10-3 and J usage is TRBJ2-7; 7 bases map to TRBD1. V shed 9 bases and J 2 bases; nucleotides not matched to a gene: 13. Germline lookup yields CDR1 ENHRY and CDR2 SYGVKD. The CDR3 extends over 15 amino acids. Here the CDR3 reads CAITSRDSSAYEQYF. The CDR3 DNA is TGTGCCATTACCTCGAGGGACAGCTCTGCCTACGAGCAGTACTTC.

This clone was counted between two and nine times. The chain has TRBV19 and TRBJ2-2, with D possibly matching TRBD2 (5 bases). V was clipped by 6 bases and J by 7 bases, with 6 bases between them. Germline V gene sequence: CDR1 LNHDA, CDR2 SQIVND (reference sequence). This CDR3 is 11 amino acids long. CDR3 sequence (DNA): TGTGCCAGTAGAACTAGCGGGGAGCTGTTTTTT. Protein product: CASRTSGELFF.

The CDR3 loop is CASSKQGRTAYEQYF. The CDR3 nucleotides are TGTGCCAGCAGCAAACAGGGGCGGACTGCCTACGAGCAGTACTTC. The V call is TRBV28, the J call TRBJ2-7; TRBD1 agrees at 7 bases. J gave up 2 bases and V 6 bases, and 10 bases lay outside the gene matches. The germline V gene encodes CDR1 MDHEN and CDR2 SYDVKM. This CDR3 region has 15 residues. The complete variable domain, with remaining parts taken from reference TRBV28 and TRBJ2-7, reads DVKVTQSSRYLVKRTGEKVFLECVQDMDHENMFWYRQDPGLGLRLIYFSYDVKMKEKGDIPEGYSVSREKKERFSLILESASTNQTSMYLCASSKQGRTAYEQYFGPGTRLTVT.

The V gene is TRBV28, the J gene TRBJ2-7; 7 bases line up with TRBD1. The CDR3 extends over 13 amino acids. Germline CDR1 MDHEN, CDR2 SYDVKM. Trimming at V came to 4 bases and at J to 5 bases, leaving 5 bases not matched to a gene. The CDR3 spells CASSWGTVDEQYF. The CDR3 region has the DNA TGTGCCAGCAGTTGGGGGACAGTCGACGAGCAGTACTTC.

The chain couples TRBV7-9 to TRBJ2-6; 12 bases agree with TRBD1. The J segment lost 3 bases and the V segment lost 4 bases, leaving 7 bases of the junction unmatched. The CDR3 has 18 residues. The germline V gene has CDR1 SEHNR and CDR2 FQNEAQ (reference sequence). The CDR3 reads CASSYPGTGGYGANVLTF. In DNA form, the CDR3 reads TGTGCCAGCAGCTATCCCGGGACAGGGGGCTATGGGGCCAACGTCCTGACTTTC. The whole variable domain, remainder taken from reference TRBV7-9 and TRBJ2-6, is DTGVSQNPRHKITKRGQNVTFRCDPISEHNRLYWYRQTLGQGPEFLTYFQNEAQLEKSRLLSDRFSAERPKGSFSTLEIQRTEQGDSAMYLCASSYPGTGGYGANVLTFGAGSRLTVL.

This rearrangement joins TRBV4-1 to TRBJ2-3; D is unresolved. V lost 1 base to trimming and J lost 2 bases, with 13 bases between them. The CDR3 has 16 amino acids. From germline, CDR1 is MGHRA and CDR2 YSYEKL. The CDR3 DNA reads as TGCGCCAGCAGCCAAGCTGGGCCGGCCTTCACAGATACGCAGTATTTT. This gives the protein CASSQAGPAFTDTQYF.

The V gene is TRBV4-1, the J gene TRBJ2-1; no clear D gene. Trimming pared 1 base from V and 9 bases from J, leaving 4 bases between. The CDR3 loop spans 11 amino acids. CDR1 is MGHRA and CDR2 is YSYEKL in the germline V gene. The CDR3 sequence is CASSQAGEQFF. The CDR3 region has the DNA TGCGCCAGCAGCCAAGCGGGTGAGCAGTTCTTC.

This sequence joins TRBV6-1 and TRBJ1-1, with D possibly being TRBD1 (6 bases). The V end was cut by 10 bases, the J end by 2 bases, with 8 bases between. Germline V CDR1 and CDR2: MNHNS, SASEGT. CDR3 size: 11 residues. The CDR3 loop is CAIGTNTEAFF. The CDR3 coding sequence is TGTGCCATCGGGACAAACACTGAAGCTTTCTTT.

Only one count was recorded for this clone. This sequence joins TRBV6-1 and TRBJ1-5; D remains unclear. CDR3 length: 16 amino acids. V lost 3 bases, J lost 6 bases, and 18 bases lay in between. Germline CDR1 is MNHNS and CDR2 is SASEGT. CDR3 in amino acids: CASSDLSVAVVQPQHF. The CDR3 DNA is TGTGCCAGCAGTGACTTATCCGTGGCAGTTGTTCAGCCCCAGCATTTT.

This clone was recorded a few times. The genes are TRBV6-6 and TRBJ2-2; no firm D call. The CDR3 is made up of 15 amino acids. The germline V gene has CDR1 MNHNY and CDR2 SVGAGI (reference sequence). Between the trimmed V and J ends, which lost 4 bases and 8 bases, there was a span of 17 bases. This CDR3 is CASSSPSFIPGELFF. The CDR3 DNA reads as TGTGCCAGCAGTTCCCCTTCTTTCATCCCGGGGGAGCTGTTTTTT.

The chain combines TRBV9 with TRBJ2-3; TRBD2 agrees at 8 bases. CDR1 is SGDLS, CDR2 YYNGEE, per germline. This CDR3 region has 17 residues. Trimming took 0 bases from V and 0 from J; bases not matched to a gene: 6. CDR3 residues: CASSVEYSGASTDTQYF. The CDR3 DNA is TGTGCCAGCAGCGTAGAGTATAGCGGGGCCAGCACAGATACGCAGTATTTT.

Notes on this clone: An end of the junction differs from the germline gene, which may be a read error. J is TRBJ2-5 and V is TRBV7-7, with D perhaps being TRBD1 or TRBD2 (5 bases each). Germline CDR1 and CDR2: SSHAT and FNYEAQ (reference sequence). The CDR3 consists of 17 residues. This CDR3 is CASSLALGQAGMETQYF. The CDR3 DNA sequence: TGTGCTAGCAGCTTAGCGCTTGGGCAGGCAGGGATGGAGACCCAGTACTTC.

The table lists this clone with a count of one. The chain employs TRBV27 and TRBJ2-2; 7 nucleotides agree with TRBD2. From germline, CDR1 is MNHEY and CDR2 SMNVEV (reference sequence). The CDR3 is 14 residues long. J gave up 5 bases and V 5 bases, and 5 bases lay outside the gene matches. The CDR3 DNA reads TGTGCCAGCAGTCTCGGGGGGACTACCGGGGAGCTGTTTTTT. It specifies CASSLGGTTGELFF.

This chain connects TRBV29-1 to TRBJ1-3; D remains unclear. Trimming pared 3 bases from V and 4 bases from J, leaving 13 bases between. The CDR3 loop spans 14 amino acids. Germline V lookup: CDR1 SQVTM, CDR2 ANQGSEA. CDR3 protein: CSVEMALQGNTIYF. The CDR3 DNA sequence: TGCAGCGTTGAGATGGCCCTCCAAGGAAACACCATATATTTT.

The chain combines TRBV5-6 with TRBJ1-5; no clear D gene. Looked up from germline, CDR1 is SGHDT and CDR2 is YYEEEE. Trimming removed 4 bases at V and 1 base at J, with 9 bases between. The CDR3 runs 14 residues. CDR3 sequence (DNA): TGTGCCAGCAGCGAAGGAGGGAGCAATCAGCCCCAGCATTTT. Amino acid sequence: CASSEGGSNQPQHF.